The 5 T cell receptor beta chains given below trace back to one sample, sequenced in a study of cytomegalovirus exposure and HLA in healthy donors. The PCR used 60 Vbeta and 13 Jbeta primers. TCRdb's copy holds only in-frame clones and misses some; the assay was immunoSEQ multiplex PCR. The data show 120,000 to 150,000 clones, more than 60% seen once. The sequenced sample consisted of PBMCs. The source of these receptors is a male donor in good health and CMV-seronegative.

This chain uses TRBV6-5 with TRBJ1-5, with TRBD1 matching 7 bases. The trim removed 6 bases at V and 6 bases at J, leaving 11 bases unmatched. This CDR3 is 15 amino acids long. Germline loops: CDR1 MNHEY, CDR2 SVGAGI. In DNA form, the CDR3 reads TGTGCCAGCAGCCCCAGGGGGTATGGCGGTCAGCCCCAGCATTTT. Protein product: CASSPRGYGGQPQHF.

This clone came up a few times. The chain carries TRBV6-4 and TRBJ1-1; D is undetermined. Trimming shortened V by 4 bases and J by 3 bases, and 9 bases separated the two germline ends. Germline values: CDR1 MRHNA, CDR2 SNTAGT. CDR3 length: 13 amino acids. CDR3 residues: CASSVREDTEAFF. The CDR3 DNA follows: TGTGCCAGCAGTGTAAGGGAGGACACTGAAGCTTTCTTT.

This clone was counted a few times. This rearrangement joins TRBV5-1 to TRBJ2-7; 8 bases are a match to TRBD1. V trimming: 2 bases; J trimming: 3 bases; junction bases outside the gene matches: 7. This CDR3 is built from 15 residues. Germline lookup yields CDR1 SGHRS and CDR2 YFSETQ. The CDR3 loop reads CASSLDRGTNYEQYF. The DNA of the CDR3 is TGCGCCAGCAGCTTAGACAGGGGAACCAACTACGAGCAGTACTTC.

The chain links TRBV5-1 to TRBJ2-7, with a tentative D call TRBD2 (5 bases). This CDR3 has 12 residues. The germline V gene has CDR1 SGHRS and CDR2 YFSETQ. Trimming cost V 1 base and J 5 bases, with 7 bases left between them. CDR3 residues: CASSLNGDEQYF. The CDR3 region has the DNA TGCGCCAGCAGCTTGAACGGGGACGAGCAGTACTTC.

V is TRBV19 and J is TRBJ2-3; D unresolved. This CDR3 contains 14 residues. Trimming shortened V by 3 bases and J by 1 base, and 8 bases separated the two germline ends. Per the germline V gene, CDR1 is LNHDA and CDR2 is SQIVND (reference sequence). CDR3 sequence (DNA): TGTGCCAGTAGTATTCCCGCGGGCACAGATACGCAGTATTTT. It specifies CASSIPAGTDTQYF.